The 4 T cell receptor beta chains below come from one sample, sequenced in a study of shared T cell receptors in the human thymus. The table came from immunoSEQ multiplex PCR; TCRdb's copy has only in-frame clones and leaves some out. This sample has under 850,000 clones, with around 89% found just once. These data are also associated with another study on human thymus T cells.

The sequenced sample consisted of thymocytes. These receptors all stem from a boy under two years old with a congenital heart defect.

Concerning this clone: Other DNA sequences in this specimen translate into the identical CDR3. V is TRBV7-2 and J is TRBJ2-7; 7 bases align to TRBD1. This CDR3 region has 14 residues. V lost 5 bases, J lost 4 bases, and 8 bases stayed unmatched. Germline lookup yields CDR1 SGHTA and CDR2 FQGNSA. Here the CDR3 DNA reads TGTGCCAGCAGCCCCAGACAGGGCTCTTACGAGCAGTACTTC. Its translation is CASSPRQGSYEQYF.

The rearrangement links TRBV9 to TRBJ2-1; D is unclear. The CDR3 has 15 residues. V dropped 5 bases and J dropped 0 bases, with 12 bases sitting between them. CDR1 and CDR2 from the germline V gene are SGDLS and YYNGEE. The CDR3 here is CASRRAWSSYNEQFF. The CDR3 DNA sequence: TGTGCCAGCAGAAGAGCCTGGAGCTCCTACAATGAGCAGTTCTTC.

CDR3 sequence: CASSLPLQGSEAFF. Written as DNA, the CDR3 is TGCGCCAGCAGCTTGCCGCTACAGGGGTCTGAAGCTTTCTTT. The rearrangement joins TRBV5-1 to TRBJ1-1; the match to TRBD1 covers 7 bases. The CDR3 has 14 amino acids. The ends lost 1 base at V and 6 bases at J; junction bases unmatched: 6. Germline CDR1 and CDR2: SGHRS and YFSETQ.

This clone occurred once. The chain combines TRBV9 with TRBJ2-5; D is possibly TRBD1 (6 bases). This CDR3 is 13 amino acids long. V was clipped by 4 bases and J by 7 bases, with 14 bases between them. In germline, CDR1 is SGDLS, CDR2 YYNGEE. CDR3 sequence: CASSQTGRGTQYF. The CDR3 coding sequence is TGTGCCAGCAGCCAGACAGGACGGGGGACCCAGTACTTC. The full variable domain, in which reference TRBV9 and TRBJ2-5 provide the parts outside the CDR3, is DSGVTQTPKHLITATGQRVTLRCSPRSGDLSVYWYQQSLDQGLQFLIQYYNGEERAKGNILERFSAQQFPDLHSELNLSSLELGDSALYFCASSQTGRGTQYFGPGTRLLVL.